These T cell receptor beta chains were read from a single sample in a study of blood T cell repertoires in COVID-19. Using immunoSEQ multiplex PCR, the repertoire was profiled, and TCRdb retains in-frame clones only, with some absent. Of about 270,000 clones detected, 75% to 90% appear once; the ten largest clones hold approximately 10%. The sequenced sample was peripheral blood. The receptors here all came from a woman in her seventies with acute or convalescent COVID-19. The CDR3 runs from the conserved cysteine through the conserved F or W. A D gene is named only where the DNA matches it firmly. Size is omitted from some rows. Given values are once, few, many or a class for expanded clones.

TRBJ1-5,TRBV10-1,17,few,TRBD1,CASPTRDRGPSNQPQHF,TGCGCCAGTCCTACACGGGACAGGGGGCCTAGCAATCAGCCCCAGCATTTT
TRBJ1-6,TRBV5-1,15,NA,NA,CASSLSGAEYSPLHF,TGCGCCAGCAGCTTGTCAGGTGCCGAGTATTCACCCCTCCACTTT
TRBJ1-2,TRBV21-1,14,NA,NA,CASSKKDRAKGYTF,TGTGCCAGCAGCAAAAAGGACAGGGCGAAAGGCTACACCTTC
TRBJ2-5,TRBV3-1/TRBV3-2,12,NA,NA,CASSQVAETQYF,TGTGCCAGCAGCCAAGTGGCAGAGACCCAGTACTTC
TRBJ1-5,TRBV6-5,12,NA,NA,CASGGSNQPQHF,TGTGCCAGCGGAGGAAGCAATCAGCCCCAGCATTTT
TRBJ2-7,TRBV6-5,15,NA,NA,CASSYGIRGKYEQYF,TGTGCCAGCAGTTACGGAATCAGGGGAAAGTACGAGCAGTACTTC
TRBJ2-2,TRBV24-1,15,once,TRBD1,CATSDRDSYTGELFF,TGTGCCACCAGTGACCGGGACAGTTACACCGGGGAGCTGTTTTTT
TRBJ1-5,TRBV5-6,15,NA,TRBD1,CASSSTGTANQPQHF,TGTGCCAGCAGCTCGACCGGGACAGCCAATCAGCCCCAGCATTTT
TRBJ2-3,TRBV12-3/TRBV12-4,13,NA,NA,CASSLQGLRTQYF,TGTGCCAGCAGTTTACAGGGCCTGAGGACGCAGTATTTT
TRBJ2-2,TRBV3-1/TRBV3-2,16,once,TRBD2,CASSRGTNTNTGELFF,TGTGCCAGCAGCCGAGGGACTAACACGAACACCGGGGAGCTGTTTTTT
TRBJ1-1,TRBV19,14,NA,NA,CASSPTGMNTEAFF,TGTGCCAGTAGTCCCACAGGTATGAACACTGAAGCTTTCTTT
TRBJ2-7,TRBV12-3/TRBV12-4,13,NA,NA,CASSSFGVLEQYF,TGTGCCAGCAGTTCGTTCGGGGTCTTGGAGCAGTACTTC
TRBJ1-1,TRBV18,15,NA,TRBD1,CASQILDRAETEAFF,TGTGCCAGTCAGATCCTCGACAGGGCTGAAACTGAAGCTTTCTTT
TRBJ2-3,TRBV6-6,15,once,TRBD2,CASSYGAGGIDTQYF,TGTGCCAGCAGTTACGGGGCGGGGGGGATAGATACGCAGTATTTT
TRBJ2-1,TRBV7-3,12,NA,NA,CASSPAGDNQFF,TGTGCCAGCAGCCCAGCCGGGGATAATCAGTTCTTC
TRBJ1-1,TRBV10-3,14,NA,NA,CAISDRTVNTEAFF,TGTGCCATCAGTGATAGGACAGTGAACACTGAAGCTTTCTTT
TRBJ1-2,TRBV29-1,8,NA,TRBD1,CSVGTGGF,TGCAGCGTCGGGACAGGGGGCTTC
TRBJ2-1,TRBV12-3/TRBV12-4,11,NA,NA,CASSRYNEQFF,TGTGCCAGCAGCCGGTACAATGAGCAGTTCTTC
TRBJ1-4,TRBV27,14,NA,NA,CASRRGQLSEKLFF,TGTGCCAGCCGACGGGGACAATTATCTGAAAAACTGTTTTTT
TRBJ1-5,TRBV2,15,NA,NA,CASGETGVRNQPQHF,TGTGCCAGCGGGGAGACCGGGGTCCGCAATCAGCCCCAGCATTTT
TRBJ2-1,TRBV7-6,16,NA,TRBD2,CASSSGGGAGFYEQFF,TGTGCCAGCAGCTCGGGCGGGGGGGCCGGTTTCTATGAGCAGTTCTTC
TRBJ2-6,TRBV10-3,18,NA,NA,CAISEGTSSGSGANVLTF,TGTGCCATCAGTGAGGGAACTTCCTCGGGCTCTGGGGCCAACGTCCTGACTTTC
TRBJ2-7,TRBV18,15,NA,NA,CASSRGSGRGVEQYF,TGTGCCAGCTCACGGGGTAGCGGCAGGGGGGTCGAGCAGTACTTC
TRBJ2-5,TRBV20-1,11,NA,NA,CSARLEETQYF,TGCAGTGCTCGACTGGAAGAGACCCAGTACTTC
TRBJ1-2,TRBV2,15,NA,TRBD1,CASRMTGVALGGHTF,TGTGCCAGCAGGATGACAGGGGTGGCCTTGGGTGGCCACACCTTC
TRBJ2-3,TRBV4-2,18,few,TRBD2,CASSQDRLAGGRSDTQYF,TGTGCCAGCAGCCAAGATCGGCTAGCGGGGGGGAGGTCAGATACGCAGTATTTT
TRBJ2-7,TRBV18,16,NA,NA,CASSHSRITGSYEQYF,TGTGCCAGCTCACACTCTCGTATAACAGGGTCCTACGAGCAGTACTTC
TRBJ1-2,TRBV11-2,18,NA,NA,CASSRGRPGPITNYGYTF,TGTGCCAGCAGCCGAGGGCGCCCGGGCCCTATTACTAACTATGGCTACACCTTC
TRBJ2-3,TRBV6-5,14,NA,TRBD2,CATKPGLAQDTQYF,TGTGCCACGAAGCCGGGACTAGCACAAGATACGCAGTATTTT
TRBJ2-7,TRBV2,15,few,NA,CASKGDPGPSYEQYF,TGTGCCAGCAAGGGGGACCCGGGGCCCTCCTACGAGCAGTACTTC
TRBJ2-2,TRBV18,16,NA,TRBD1,CASSLPGQRATGELFF,TGTGCCAGCTCATTACCGGGACAGAGAGCCACCGGGGAGCTGTTTTTT
TRBJ2-7,TRBV7-8,13,NA,NA,CASSLGYTYEQYF,TGTGCCAGCAGCTTAGGCTATACCTACGAGCAGTACTTC
TRBJ1-6,TRBV6-5,13,NA,NA,CASTHREGGTLHF,TGTGCCAGCACCCATAGGGAGGGCGGCACCCTCCACTTT
TRBJ2-5,TRBV3-1/TRBV3-2,16,NA,TRBD1,CASSQPGQGREETQYF,TGTGCCAGCAGCCAGCCGGGACAGGGGCGTGAAGAGACCCAGTACTTC
TRBJ1-2,TRBV18,13,NA,NA,CASSPQAVYGYTF,TGTGCCAGCTCACCTCAAGCTGTCTATGGCTACACCTTC
TRBJ1-5,TRBV30,15,NA,NA,CAWRPGGGNGQPQHF,TGTGCCTGGAGGCCCGGGGGGGGGAACGGACAGCCCCAGCATTTT
TRBJ2-1,TRBV7-3,13,NA,NA,CASSLGALNEQFF,TGTGCCAGCAGCCTTGGGGCGCTCAATGAGCAGTTCTTC
TRBJ1-4,TRBV3-1/TRBV3-2,15,NA,NA,CASSRAGGTNEKLFF,TGTGCCAGCAGCCGGGCCGGTGGAACTAATGAAAAACTGTTTTTT
TRBJ2-7,TRBV2,13,NA,TRBD1,CASSGDRGHEQYF,TGTGCCAGCAGTGGGGACAGGGGCCACGAGCAGTACTTC
TRBJ1-1,TRBV19,15,NA,NA,CASSMIDTVNTEAFF,TGTGCCAGTAGTATGATCGACACCGTGAACACTGAAGCTTTCTTT